A single sample gave rise to the 31 T cell receptor beta chains below, sequenced in a study of cytomegalovirus exposure and HLA in healthy donors. PCR amplification relied on 60 Vbeta primers (plus 13 Jbeta primers). Libraries were prepared by immunoSEQ multiplex PCR; TCRdb keeps only in-frame clonotypes and omits some of them. The table lists about 160,000 clones, roughly 70% of them singletons. The sequencing input was PBMCs. These receptors were obtained from a woman between 25 and 40 years old in good health and CMV-seronegative.

This clone came up a few times. At the DNA level, this CDR3 is encoded by other sequences in the same sample as well. The chain carries TRBV7-6 and TRBJ2-5; 10 nucleotides align to TRBD1. CDR3 length: 14 amino acids. The germline V gene encodes CDR1 SGHVS and CDR2 FNYEAQ. Trimming cost V 4 bases and J 5 bases; bases outside gene matches: 4. The CDR3 bases are TGTGCCAGCAGCTCGGGACAGGGGTTGGAGACCCAGTACTTC. Its protein is CASSSGQGLETQYF.

V gene TRBV4-3 combines with J gene TRBJ1-1; D remains ambiguous. Trimming removed 0 bases at V and 1 base at J, with 6 bases between. This CDR3 has 14 amino acids. Germline assignment: CDR1 LGHNA and CDR2 YSLEER. Here the CDR3 DNA reads TGCGCCAGCAGCCAAGACCGACAGAACACTGAAGCTTTCTTT. It is translated as CASSQDRQNTEAFF.

This rearrangement joins TRBV28 to TRBJ2-1; TRBD2 matches 7 bases. Germline CDR1 and CDR2: MDHEN and SYDVKM. The CDR3 loop spans 15 amino acids. V was pared by 4 bases and J by 6 bases, with 9 bases of the junction left unmatched. CDR3 nucleotide sequence: TGTGCCAGCAGTTCCCGTTGGACGGGAGGCAATGAGCAGTTCTTC. Translated, it gives CASSSRWTGGNEQFF.

This sequence joins TRBV18 and TRBJ2-5; TRBD2 might be the D (5 bases). This CDR3 has 14 amino acids. Between the trimmed V and J ends, which lost 3 bases and 5 bases, there was a span of 13 bases. Looked up from germline, CDR1 is KGHSH and CDR2 is LQKENI. DNA for the CDR3: TGTGCCAGCTCACCGCTCAGCTCGGGGGAGACCCAGTACTTC. Translation: CASSPLSSGETQYF.

The chain has TRBV29-1 and TRBJ1-2, with D possibly matching TRBD1 (6 bases). With 7 bases removed from V and 6 bases from J, the gap between germline ends came to 12 bases. The CDR3 has 11 amino acids. The germline V gene has CDR1 SQVTM and CDR2 ANQGSEA. This CDR3 reads CSGRTADGYTF. The CDR3 nucleotides read TGCAGCGGAAGGACAGCAGATGGCTACACCTTC.

The chain joins TRBV5-4 to TRBJ1-5; TRBD1 aligns across 8 bases. The V gene's germline CDR1 is SGHNT and CDR2 YYREEE (reference sequence). V gave up 4 bases and J gave up 9 bases; unmatched junction bases: 9. This CDR3 spans 14 amino acids. CDR3 region: CASSTQGAGGPQHF. CDR3 sequence (DNA): TGTGCCAGCAGCACTCAGGGGGCTGGCGGGCCCCAGCATTTT.

This chain connects TRBV19 to TRBJ1-2; D perhaps matches TRBD1 (5 bases). The germline gives CDR1 LNHDA, CDR2 SQIVND (reference sequence). The CDR3 is 10 amino acids. The CDR3 region is CASGRDGYTF. The CDR3 bases are TGTGCGTCAGGGCGGGACGGCTACACCTTC.

The chain combines TRBV7-6 with TRBJ2-7, with 9 bases identical to TRBD2. Trimming took 5 bases from V and 0 from J; bases not matched to a gene: 5. Germline lookup yields CDR1 SGHVS and CDR2 FNYEAQ. The CDR3 has 15 residues. In nucleotides, the CDR3 is TGTGCCAGCAGCGTCGGACTAGCGAACTCCTACGAGCAGTACTTC. The encoded protein is CASSVGLANSYEQYF.

In its sample, this clone was seen once. The V gene is TRBV19, the J gene TRBJ2-1, with 10 bases identical to TRBD2. With 11 bases clipped from V and 9 bases from J, the junction kept 13 bases outside the gene matches. CDR1 and CDR2 (germline): LNHDA, SQIVND (reference sequence). This CDR3 comprises 14 residues. Here the CDR3 reads CAAKASGSLGEQFF. The CDR3 DNA reads as TGTGCCGCTAAAGCTAGCGGGAGTTTGGGTGAGCAGTTCTTC.

V and J are TRBV4-2 and TRBJ2-7; TRBD1 agrees at 8 bases. Germline values: CDR1 LGHNA, CDR2 YNFKEQ. V shed 4 bases and J 1 base; nucleotides not matched to a gene: 9. There are 16 residues in the CDR3. The CDR3 region has the DNA TGTGCCAGCAGCCGCCAAACTGGGACAGGTTCCTACGAGCAGTACTTC. Protein product: CASSRQTGTGSYEQYF.

This chain links TRBV11-2 with TRBJ1-4, with TRBD1 matching over 7 bases. The CDR3 spans 17 residues. In germline, CDR1 is SGHAT, CDR2 FQNNGV. V lost 3 bases, J lost 3 bases, and 10 bases stayed unmatched. The CDR3 protein is CASSFNYPGQPNEKLFF. The CDR3 DNA reads TGTGCCAGCAGCTTCAACTATCCGGGACAGCCTAATGAAAAACTGTTTTTT. The entire variable domain, with the rest obtained from reference TRBV11-2 and TRBJ1-4, is as follows: EAGVAQSPRYKIIEKRQSVAFWCNPISGHATLYWYQQILGQGPKLLIQFQNNGVVDDSQLPKDRFSAERLKGVDSTLKIQPAKLEDSAVYLCASSFNYPGQPNEKLFFGSGTQLSVL.

In its sample, this clone was seen a few times. The chain has TRBV2 and TRBJ2-4, with 9 bases matching TRBD2. The V and J ends lost 2 bases and 1 base, in that order; junction bases with no gene match: 6. Germline V gene data show CDR1 as SNHLY and CDR2 as FYNNEI. This CDR3 is built from 17 residues. CDR3 bases: TGTGCCAGCAGTGAATTAGCCAGCGGGGGGGCCAAAAACATTCAGTACTTC. Protein product: CASSELASGGAKNIQYF.

V and J are TRBV19 and TRBJ2-4, with 8 bases aligning to TRBD2. V was clipped by 1 base and J by 6 bases; unmatched bases: 5. This CDR3 has 15 amino acids. In germline, CDR1 is LNHDA, CDR2 SQIVND (reference sequence). The CDR3 DNA reads as TGTGCCAGTAGTATAGTTAGGACTAGCAGAAACATTCAGTACTTC. It yields the protein CASSIVRTSRNIQYF.

The chain recombines TRBV7-6 with TRBJ2-5; 10 bases align to TRBD2. The end of the DNA aligns better with TRBJ2-7, so the J call may be wrong. CDR3 length equals 14 residues. Germline V gives CDR1 SGHVS, CDR2 FNYEAQ. The CDR3 DNA is TGTGCCAGCAGCTCAGCGGGGGGGCCGAACGAGCAGTACTTC. This encodes CASSSAGGPNEQYF.

The genes are TRBV13 and TRBJ2-7; 7 bases are a match to TRBD1. This CDR3 has 17 amino acids. V was pared by 5 bases and J by 1 base, with 14 bases of the junction left unmatched. Germline V gives CDR1 PRHDT, CDR2 FYEKMQ (reference sequence). CDR3 residues: CASSPMMLRDSSYEQYF. CDR3 nucleotide sequence: TGTGCCAGCAGCCCTATGATGCTCCGGGACAGTTCCTACGAGCAGTACTTC.

The V gene is TRBV9, the J gene TRBJ1-3; D is unclear. Germline V lookup: CDR1 SGDLS, CDR2 YYNGEE. The CDR3 loop spans 13 amino acids. Between the trimmed V and J ends, which lost 0 bases and 9 bases, there was a span of 10 bases. CDR3: CASSVVEEGTIYF. CDR3 coding DNA: TGTGCCAGCAGCGTAGTGGAGGAAGGCACCATATATTTT. The full variable domain, its missing parts supplied by reference TRBV9 and TRBJ1-3, is DSGVTQTPKHLITATGQRVTLRCSPRSGDLSVYWYQQSLDQGLQFLIQYYNGEERAKGNILERFSAQQFPDLHSELNLSSLELGDSALYFCASSVVEEGTIYFGEGSWLTVV.

The chain recombines TRBV10-3 with TRBJ2-7, with D possibly matching TRBD1 (5 bases). CDR1 is ENHRY and CDR2 is SYGVKD in the germline V gene. V lost 11 bases and J lost 2, with 13 bases in between. CDR3 length: 12 amino acids. This CDR3 reads CAAATEPYEQYF. DNA for the CDR3: TGTGCCGCGGCGACAGAACCCTACGAGCAGTACTTC.

This clone was recorded once. J is TRBJ2-5 and V is TRBV9; 16 nucleotides align to TRBD2. The CDR3 has 18 residues. CDR1 SGDLS and CDR2 YYNGEE come from the germline V gene. The ends lost 4 bases at V and 4 bases at J; junction bases unmatched: 10. The CDR3 reads CASSLGTSGRAVGETQYF. The CDR3 nucleotides are TGTGCCAGCAGCTTGGGGACTAGCGGGAGGGCCGTCGGAGAGACCCAGTACTTC.

V usage is TRBV28 and J usage is TRBJ1-5; 9 bases are shared with TRBD1. CDR3 length equals 16 residues. CDR1 is MDHEN and CDR2 is SYDVKM in the germline V gene. Trimming cost V 5 bases and J 3 bases; bases outside gene matches: 8. The CDR3: CASSQPGQGNNQPQHF. The CDR3 bases are TGTGCCAGCAGTCAACCCGGACAGGGGAACAATCAGCCCCAGCATTTT.

The chain carries TRBV7-9 and TRBJ2-1, with 7 bases fitting TRBD1. V was clipped by 4 bases and J by 2 bases; unmatched bases: 8. The CDR3 length is 16 residues. Germline CDR1 and CDR2: SEHNR and FQNEAQ (reference sequence). CDR3 sequence reads: CASSSEQGNAYNEQFF. For the CDR3, the DNA is TGTGCCAGCAGCTCGGAACAGGGGAATGCCTACAATGAGCAGTTCTTC.

J is TRBJ1-1 and V is TRBV10-2; D is unclear. CDR1 and CDR2 from the germline V gene are WSHSY and SAAADI. V gave up 8 bases and J gave up 8 bases, with 15 bases separating them. CDR3 length: 12 residues. CDR3 sequence: CASELGEGEAFF. CDR3 in DNA: TGCGCCAGCGAACTAGGTGAAGGAGAAGCTTTCTTT.

This clone was seen more than once but under ten times. The junction departs from the called germline gene at one end, perhaps through a read error. The CDR3 DNA reads TGTTCCAGCAGCCATTCTGAATCGGCGGGAGAGCAGTACTTC. Encoded protein: CSSSHSESAGEQYF. The chain has TRBV7-9 and TRBJ2-7, with D tentatively TRBD2 (6 bases). CDR1 and CDR2 from the germline V gene are SEHNR and FQNEAQ (reference sequence). This CDR3 region has 14 residues. Supplemented by reference TRBV7-9 and TRBJ2-7, the full variable domain reads DTGVSQNPRHKITKRGQNVTFRCDPISEHNRLYWYRQTLGQGPEFLTYFQNEAQLEKSRLLSDRFSAERPKGSFSTLEIQRTEQGDSAMYLCSSSHSESAGEQYFGPGTRLTVT.

This sequence joins TRBV10-2 and TRBJ2-7; a weak D match, TRBD2 (6 bases). This CDR3 comprises 13 residues. V lost 8 bases and J 3 bases, leaving 14 bases between the germline ends. CDR1 and CDR2 (germline): WSHSY, SAAADI. The CDR3 protein is CASANPGVYEQYF. The CDR3 DNA sequence: TGCGCCAGCGCAAATCCGGGAGTCTACGAGCAGTACTTC.

V usage is TRBV4-1 and J usage is TRBJ2-5; D is ambiguous. Germline V lookup: CDR1 MGHRA, CDR2 YSYEKL. Trimming left V 0 bases short and J 5 bases short, with 7 bases between. This CDR3 region has 13 residues. For the CDR3, the DNA is TGCGCCAGCAGCCAAGAGTCGAGGGAGACCCAGTACTTC. It is translated as CASSQESRETQYF.

This clone occurred once. The chain joins TRBV2 to TRBJ2-7; 11 nucleotides align to TRBD2. CDR3 length: 15 amino acids. Germline V CDR1 and CDR2: SNHLY, FYNNEI. The junction had 4 bases not matched to a gene; V was cut back by 4 bases and J by 2 bases. CDR3 residues: CASSGLLAGAYEQYF. The CDR3 DNA is TGTGCCAGCAGTGGCCTACTAGCGGGGGCCTACGAGCAGTACTTC.

V gene TRBV10-3 combines with J gene TRBJ1-3; the D is unclear. Germline CDR1 ENHRY, CDR2 SYGVKD. This CDR3 has 14 residues. V was clipped by 5 bases and J by 0 bases, with 8 bases between them. The CDR3 DNA reads TGTGCCATCAGTTCCGCGGGCTCTGGAAACACCATATATTTT. This encodes CAISSAGSGNTIYF.

V usage is TRBV7-3 and J usage is TRBJ2-1, with 9 bases lining up with TRBD2. CDR3 length equals 14 residues. Germline V gene sequence: CDR1 SGHTA, CDR2 FQGTGA. J was trimmed by 8 bases and V by 4 bases; bases with no gene match: 6. This CDR3 is CASSSSGIADEQFF. DNA of the CDR3: TGTGCCAGCAGCTCTAGCGGGATTGCGGATGAGCAGTTCTTC.

This sequence joins TRBV14 and TRBJ1-1; 8 bases agree with TRBD1. CDR3 length: 15 residues. Germline V gene sequence: CDR1 SGHDN, CDR2 FVKESK. Trimming took 4 bases from V and 2 from J; bases not matched to a gene: 6. The CDR3 loop reads CASSPLQGANTEAFF. DNA of the CDR3: TGTGCCAGCAGCCCCTTGCAGGGGGCTAACACTGAAGCTTTCTTT.

This chain uses TRBV29-1 with TRBJ2-5, with unresolved D. Germline CDR1 is SQVTM and CDR2 is ANQGSEA. This CDR3 comprises 13 residues. V was cut by 6 bases and J by 1 base, with 12 bases left in between. The CDR3 region is CSVDYSSQETQYF. As DNA, the CDR3 is TGCAGCGTCGATTACAGTTCCCAAGAGACCCAGTACTTC. Drawing the rest from reference TRBV29-1 and TRBJ2-5, the complete variable domain is SAVISQKPSRDICQRGTSLTIQCQVDSQVTMMFWYRQQPGQSLTLIATANQGSEATYESGFVIDKFPISRPNLTFSTLTVSNMSPEDSSIYLCSVDYSSQETQYFGPGTRLLVL.

This CDR3 is CASSYGTSGDYEQYF. The DNA of the CDR3 is TGTGCCAGCAGTTATGGAACTAGCGGGGACTACGAGCAGTACTTC. The genes are TRBV27 and TRBJ2-5, with 10 positions matching TRBD2. With the DNA end fitting TRBJ2-7 better, the J assignment may be wrong. CDR3 length: 15 residues. The germline V gene encodes CDR1 MNHEY and CDR2 SMNVEV (reference sequence).

The chain joins TRBV20-1 to TRBJ2-2; perhaps TRBD1 as D (5 bases). Per the germline V gene, CDR1 is DFQATT and CDR2 is SNEGSKA (reference sequence). CDR3 size: 11 residues. V was pared by 6 bases and J by 8 bases, with 10 bases between. CDR3 in amino acids: CSAGAPGELFF. The CDR3 region has the DNA TGCAGTGCAGGGGCTCCGGGGGAGCTGTTTTTT.